The clone carrying this T cell receptor beta chain turned up a few times. The sample is drawn from a study of T-cell reconstitution after alpha-beta-depleted transplantation in children. Trimming cost V 6 bases and J 1 base; bases outside gene matches: 2. This CDR3 region has 15 residues. Unique molecular identifiers were incorporated during preparation of the TCRbeta library. TCRdb re-derived calls from the PCR reads in MiXCR, one entry per CDR3 protein. The data hold 490,000 or so distinct CDR3 sequences, with 9.5% to 15% observed a single time. The V and J genes are TRBV12-3 or TRBV12-4 and TRBJ2-4; 11 bases are a match to TRBD2. The specimen comprised PBMCs from the stem cell graft donor, sampled from the stem cell graft. The source is a human donor who donated a stem cell graft to a child with combined immunodeficiency. The CDR3 reads CASRPSGGAKNIQYF. In DNA form, the CDR3 reads TGTGCCAGCAGACCTAGCGGGGGGGCCAAAAACATTCAGTACTTC.